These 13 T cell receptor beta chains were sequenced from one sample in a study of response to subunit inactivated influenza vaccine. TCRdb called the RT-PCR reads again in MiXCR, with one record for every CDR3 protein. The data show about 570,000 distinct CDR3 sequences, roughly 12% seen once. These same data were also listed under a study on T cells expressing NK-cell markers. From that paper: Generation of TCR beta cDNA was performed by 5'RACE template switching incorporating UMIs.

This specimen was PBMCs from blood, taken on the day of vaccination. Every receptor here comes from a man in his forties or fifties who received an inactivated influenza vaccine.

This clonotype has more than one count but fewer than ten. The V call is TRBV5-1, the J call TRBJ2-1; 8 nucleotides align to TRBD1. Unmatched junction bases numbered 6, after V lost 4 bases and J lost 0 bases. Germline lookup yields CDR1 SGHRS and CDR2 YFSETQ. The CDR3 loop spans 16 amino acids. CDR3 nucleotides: TGCGCCAGCAGCGGGGGACAGGCGAGCTCCTACAATGAGCAGTTCTTC. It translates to CASSGGQASSYNEQFF.

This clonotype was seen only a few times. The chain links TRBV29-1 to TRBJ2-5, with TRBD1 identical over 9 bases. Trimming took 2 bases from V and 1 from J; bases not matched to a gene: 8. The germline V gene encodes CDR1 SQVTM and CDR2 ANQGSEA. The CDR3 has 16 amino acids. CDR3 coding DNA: TGCAGCGTTGAAACAGGGGGCTGGTCTTTCCAAGAGACCCAGTACTTC. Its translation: CSVETGGWSFQETQYF.

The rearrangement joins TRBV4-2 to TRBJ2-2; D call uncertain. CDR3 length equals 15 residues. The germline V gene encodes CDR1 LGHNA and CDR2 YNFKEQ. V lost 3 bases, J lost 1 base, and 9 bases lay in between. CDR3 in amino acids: CASSQSNWNTGELFF. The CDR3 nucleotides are TGTGCCAGCAGCCAGTCCAATTGGAACACCGGGGAGCTGTTTTTT.

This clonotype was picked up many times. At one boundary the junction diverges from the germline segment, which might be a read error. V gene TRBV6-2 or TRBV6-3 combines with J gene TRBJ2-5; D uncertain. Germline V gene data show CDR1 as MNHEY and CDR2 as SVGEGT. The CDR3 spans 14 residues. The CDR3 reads CASRPRPIQGTQYF. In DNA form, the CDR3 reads TGTGCCAGCAGACCCCGACCAATCCAAGGGACCCAGTACTTC.

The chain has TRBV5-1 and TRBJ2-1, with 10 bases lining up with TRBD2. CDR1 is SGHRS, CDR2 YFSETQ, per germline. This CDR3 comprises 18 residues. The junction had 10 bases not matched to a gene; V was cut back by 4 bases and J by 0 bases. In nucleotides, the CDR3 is TGCGCCAGCAGCCAACCCTGGGCTAGCGGGAGCTCCTACAATGAGCAGTTCTTC. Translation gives CASSQPWASGSSYNEQFF.

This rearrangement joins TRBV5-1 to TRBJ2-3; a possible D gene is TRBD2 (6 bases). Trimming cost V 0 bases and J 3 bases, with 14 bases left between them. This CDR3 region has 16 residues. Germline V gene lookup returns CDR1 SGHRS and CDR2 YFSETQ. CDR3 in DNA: TGCGCCAGCAGCTTGGAGGTTGGACGGGGGACAGATACGCAGTATTTT. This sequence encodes CASSLEVGRGTDTQYF.

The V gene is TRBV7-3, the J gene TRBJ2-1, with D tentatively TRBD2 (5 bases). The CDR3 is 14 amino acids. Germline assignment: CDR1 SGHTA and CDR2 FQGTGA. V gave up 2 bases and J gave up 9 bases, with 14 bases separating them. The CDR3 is CASSLSIEGSEQFF. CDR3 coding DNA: TGTGCCAGCAGCTTATCGATCGAGGGAAGTGAGCAGTTCTTC.

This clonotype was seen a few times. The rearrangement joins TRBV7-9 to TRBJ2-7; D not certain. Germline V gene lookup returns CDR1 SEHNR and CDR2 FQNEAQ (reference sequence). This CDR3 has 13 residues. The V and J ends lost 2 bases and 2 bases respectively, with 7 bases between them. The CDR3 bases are TGTGCCAGCAGCTTAACGGTGACCTACGAGCAGTACTTC. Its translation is CASSLTVTYEQYF.

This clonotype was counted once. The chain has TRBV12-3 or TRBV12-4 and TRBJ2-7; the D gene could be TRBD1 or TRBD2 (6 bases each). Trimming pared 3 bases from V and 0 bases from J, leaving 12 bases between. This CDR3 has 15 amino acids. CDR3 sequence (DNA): TGTGCCAGCAGTTTTAGGGGGGACCACTCCTACGAGCAGTACTTC. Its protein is CASSFRGDHSYEQYF.

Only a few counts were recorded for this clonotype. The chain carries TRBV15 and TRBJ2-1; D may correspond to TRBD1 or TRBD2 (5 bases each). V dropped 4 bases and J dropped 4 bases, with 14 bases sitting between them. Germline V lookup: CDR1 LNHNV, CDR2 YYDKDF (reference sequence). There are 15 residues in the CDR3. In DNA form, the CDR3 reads TGTGCCACCAGCAAAAGCCGGGACCAATACAATGAGCAGTTCTTC. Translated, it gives CATSKSRDQYNEQFF. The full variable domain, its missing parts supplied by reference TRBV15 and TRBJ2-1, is DAMVIQNPRYQVTQFGKPVTLSCSQTLNHNVMYWYQQKSSQAPKLLFHYYDKDFNNEADTPDNFQSRRPNTSFCFLDIRSPGLGDTAMYLCATSKSRDQYNEQFFGPGTRLTVL.

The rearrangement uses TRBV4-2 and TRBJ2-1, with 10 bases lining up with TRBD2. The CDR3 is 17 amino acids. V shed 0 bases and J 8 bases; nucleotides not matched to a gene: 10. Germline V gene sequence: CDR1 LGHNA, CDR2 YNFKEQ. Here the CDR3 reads CASSQDESGRAYDEQFF. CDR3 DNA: TGTGCCAGCAGCCAAGATGAAAGCGGGAGGGCCTATGATGAGCAGTTCTTC.

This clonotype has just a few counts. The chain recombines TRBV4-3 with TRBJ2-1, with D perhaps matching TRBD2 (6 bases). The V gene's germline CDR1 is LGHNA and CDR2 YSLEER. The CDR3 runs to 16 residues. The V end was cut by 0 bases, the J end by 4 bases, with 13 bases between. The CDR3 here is CASSQEQRALYNEQFF. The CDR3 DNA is TGCGCCAGCAGCCAAGAACAGCGGGCCCTTTACAATGAGCAGTTCTTC.

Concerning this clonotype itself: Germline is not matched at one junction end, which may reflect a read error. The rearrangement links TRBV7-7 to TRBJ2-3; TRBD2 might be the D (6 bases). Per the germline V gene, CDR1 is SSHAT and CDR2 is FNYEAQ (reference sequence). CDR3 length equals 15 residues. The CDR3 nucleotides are TGTGCTAGCAGCACGGGACTGGCTAAGGGAGATACGCAGTATTTT. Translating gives CASSTGLAKGDTQYF.